The source of this T cell receptor (beta chain) is a study of shared clonotypes between healthy human individuals. The table came from immunoSEQ multiplex PCR; TCRdb's copy has only in-frame clones and leaves some out. Of roughly 2,500,000 clones detected, under 95% appear once; the ten largest clones hold approximately 0.37%. Only Caucasian adults living in Nashville, Tennessee made up the donor group. This clonotype originated in a man between 18 and 35 years old in good health. Some clones in this sample may be carry-over from other donors' samples. Sequenced material: naive CD4+ T cells from PBMCs. Subset defined: CD45RA+ positively selected.

The CDR3 reads CASSLEGGDGYTF. The CDR3 nucleotides read TGCGCCAGCAGCTTGGAAGGGGGCGATGGCTACACCTTC. The rearrangement links TRBV5-1 to TRBJ1-2; 7 bases match TRBD1. The trim removed 0 bases at V and 6 bases at J, leaving 2 bases unmatched. CDR1 and CDR2 (germline): SGHRS, YFSETQ. The CDR3 is 13 residues long.